This T cell receptor beta chain was captured in a study of shared clonotypes between healthy human individuals (TCRdb year 2020). For the study in its entirety: Three men and two women, aged 18 to 49 years, made up the cohort. Between about 0.9 and 10 billion PBMCs per donor were obtained by leukapheresis. For each donor, CD4 naive and CD4 memory were each given three plates, CD8 naive was given two plates, and CD8 memory was given one plate. To estimate repertoire size and how much clonotype sharing occurs between individuals, the study deeply sequenced the blood TCR repertoires of several healthy adults. Different laboratories and diverse techniques were used to prepare libraries and sequence TCR repertoires, to increase sequencing depth and limit assay-specific biases.

CD8 naive samples were obtained by positive selection for CCR7 among CD45RO-negative cells, yielding a CD45RA+CCR7+ population from which TemRA cells were excluded. Healthy HIV-negative adults with no recently reported acute infections or vaccinations were included as donors. Every donor was a Caucasian adult living in Nashville, Tennessee, USA. Blood was obtained by leukapheresis, after which PBMCs were separated by Ficoll-Histopaque density gradient centrifugation and cryopreserved in liquid nitrogen vapor phase. Analytical flow cytometry was used to check the purity and quantity of each magnetically sorted T cell population. From each sorted fraction, genomic DNA was isolated and quantified by UV absorbance on a Nanodrop 2000c. In its sample, this clone was seen a few times. The antigen it recognizes is unknown. No clone much larger than this one lies a single base away; base qualities are absent.

V lost 5 bases and J lost 3 bases, and the count of bases not matched to a germline gene is 3. From a lookup of the germline V gene (reference sequence), CDR1 and CDR2 are LNHNV and YYDKDF. The CDR3 measures 14 amino acids from cysteine to phenylalanine. Only the CDR3 DNA stays, 42 bases, in frame from base 1. The investigation overall reported the following: Based on pairwise subsampling, the degree of clonotype sharing among donors was expected to be affected by sequencing depth. Across four donors, 5% to 6% of naive CD4, roughly 3.3% of naive CD8, approximately 2.5% of memory CD4, and approximately 0.4% of memory CD8 clonotypes were shared. Rarefaction of sorted-subset datasets indicated incomplete sequencing despite the large sequencing depth. Because the study included only a small number of donors, the genetic and exposure-history diversity represented was limited. Naive subsets generally had larger estimated clonotype richness than memory subsets did. Only blood was sampled, and tissue TCR repertoires likely differ from those in blood. Clonotypes shared by all four sorted-subset donors showed higher generation probabilities than non-shared clonotypes.

Using the deep immunoSEQ assay, TCR CDR3 regions were amplified from genomic DNA by multiplex PCR. Extracted genomic DNA from each cell subset was spread evenly across all wells of several immunoSEQ 96-well plates, with each plate serving as a replicate. For sorted subsets, about 0.2 ug genomic DNA, equal to 25,000 to 35,000 T cell genomes, was loaded into each replicate PCR. Purified libraries were measured with a Qubit 3.0 fluorometer, size-checked on a Bioanalyzer 2100, and measured again with the KAPA Library Quantification kit. Each immunoSEQ 96-well plate was sequenced on its own single-read 150-cycle Illumina NextSeq 550 flow cell. Regarding the original processing steps: Because only junctional sequences without quality scores were contained in the immunoSEQ output, filtering matching that applied to full-length reads could not be performed. To assign V/J genes and CDR3, sequences were annotated using PyIR, a Python wrapper for IgBLAST v1.9, with IMGT germline references. Any read was removed if the V/J assignment was weak (E-value above 1e-6), the CDR3 was missing, or the read contained stop codons, out-of-frame junctions, or ambiguous translated residues. V3J clonotypes were defined as sequences sharing an identical inferred V gene, J gene, and CDR3 amino acid sequence. The percentage overlap between two repertoires was calculated by dividing the number of shared unique clonotypes by the size of the smaller repertoire. Three approaches were used to assess repertoire richness: RTK rarefaction, the Chao1 estimator, and Recon v2.1 estimates of unobserved clonotypes. Generation probabilities for all TCRbeta clonotypes obtained by the gDNA method from four donors were computed using OLGA. TCRdb holds this immuneACCESS table with in-frame rearrangements only. Some clones are missing; in checked studies, unresolved V genes explain under half, and the rest has no known cause. That table gives V, J and clone size, and the DNA gave D and trimming. The sample table lists about 580,000 clones, 95% to 98% of them with a count of one. The leading ten clones occupy around 0.3% of the sample.

The rearranged chain carries TRBV15 and TRBJ2-5; 10 bases in the junction line up with TRBD1. The sample comprised naive CD8+ T cells sorted from blood. Taken with the paper, the label for cell subset or site translates to: CD45RA+CCR7+. This receptor was identified in a young man in good health. The CDR3 region reads CATSAGTGEETQYF. The sequence in DNA is TGTGCCACCAGCGCCGGGACAGGGGAAGAGACCCAGTACTTC.